This passage covers 24 T cell receptor beta chains from one sample sequenced in a study of shared clonotypes between healthy human individuals. Produced via immunoSEQ multiplex PCR; TCRdb's table is partial and in-frame only. Altogether around 1.1 million clones are present, about 80% being singletons, with the ten largest covering almost 0.9%. Sequencing was done on a sample of memory CD4+ T cells from PBMCs. Subset defined: CD45RA-negative fraction. The source is a man in his late teens or twenties in good health. Some clones in this sample may be carry-over from other donors' samples.

On this clone: Other DNA sequences in the sample encode the same CDR3. The V call is TRBV20-1, the J call TRBJ2-5; D not certain. Trimming pared 4 bases from V and 5 bases from J, leaving 5 bases between. The germline CDR1 and CDR2 sequences are DFQATT and SNEGSKA (reference sequence). The CDR3 consists of 10 residues. This CDR3 reads CSATIETQYF. DNA of the CDR3: TGCAGTGCTACAATCGAGACCCAGTACTTC.

The rearrangement links TRBV7-9 to TRBJ2-3, with a weak D call TRBD2 (5 bases). This CDR3 comprises 19 residues. The germline V and J ends were trimmed by 4 bases and 1 base, with 24 bases remaining between them. Germline V gives CDR1 SEHNR, CDR2 FQNEAQ (reference sequence). The CDR3 region is CASSWDGLKIGWGTDTQYF. The CDR3 nucleotides are TGTGCCAGCAGCTGGGATGGACTGAAAATTGGATGGGGCACAGATACGCAGTATTTT.

The chain has TRBV12-5 and TRBJ2-1, with D possibly matching TRBD2 (7 bases). Germline assignment: CDR1 LGHNT and CDR2 FRNRAP. V was pared by 7 bases and J by 3 bases, with 19 bases between. The CDR3 runs 16 residues. The chain's CDR3 is CASAPRWGGIYNEQFF. Here the CDR3 DNA reads TGTGCTAGTGCCCCTCGGTGGGGGGGCATCTACAATGAGCAGTTCTTC.

The chain combines TRBV18 with TRBJ1-5; 8 bases are shared with TRBD1. This CDR3 is built from 16 residues. Germline V gene data show CDR1 as KGHSH and CDR2 as LQKENI. Trimming cost V 6 bases and J 1 base; bases outside gene matches: 8. The chain's CDR3 is CASSPGQDSSNQPQHF. The CDR3 DNA reads as TGTGCCAGCTCCCCGGGACAGGATTCGAGCAATCAGCCCCAGCATTTT.

The CDR3 sequence is CAISGPYFTSGSYEQYF. The CDR3 nucleotides read TGTGCCATCAGTGGGCCCTACTTTACTAGCGGGAGTTACGAGCAGTACTTC. The chain recombines TRBV10-3 with TRBJ2-7; TRBD2 aligns across 11 bases. The V and J ends lost 4 bases and 4 bases, in that order; junction bases with no gene match: 12. Germline CDR1 and CDR2: ENHRY and SYGVKD. CDR3 length: 17 amino acids.

The V and J genes are TRBV6-5 and TRBJ1-1; tentatively, D is TRBD1 (6 bases). The CDR3 totals 15 residues. Germline values: CDR1 MNHEY, CDR2 SVGAGI. Trimming pared 0 bases from V and 3 bases from J, leaving 11 bases between. The DNA of the CDR3 is TGTGCCAGCAGTTACTCGGGCAACAGGGACACTGAAGCTTTCTTT. Protein product: CASSYSGNRDTEAFF.

V and J are TRBV4-2 and TRBJ1-2; D call uncertain. The CDR3 length is 14 residues. Germline lookup yields CDR1 LGHNA and CDR2 YNFKEQ. V lost 0 bases and J 2 bases, leaving 7 bases between the germline ends. The CDR3 reads CASSQDPRNYGYTF. Written as DNA, the CDR3 is TGTGCCAGCAGCCAAGACCCAAGAAACTATGGCTACACCTTC.

This clone occurred a few times. The rearrangement joins TRBV10-3 to TRBJ1-1, with D possibly being TRBD1 (6 bases). Germline CDR1 ENHRY, CDR2 SYGVKD. This CDR3 comprises 14 residues. The V end was cut by 3 bases, the J end by 6 bases, with 14 bases between. Written as DNA, the CDR3 is TGTGCCATCAGTGAAAGGGGGAAAGACGCTGAAGCTTTCTTT. This sequence encodes CAISERGKDAEAFF.

CDR3 coding DNA: TGTGCCAGCAGGGGGCCGACTAGCGGGAGATCAGATACGCAGTATTTT. Protein product: CASRGPTSGRSDTQYF. This chain joins TRBV7-9 and TRBJ2-3; 12 bases fit TRBD2. The germline V gene encodes CDR1 SEHNR and CDR2 FQNEAQ (reference sequence). CDR3 size: 16 residues. J lost 4 bases, V lost 6 bases, and 8 bases had no gene match.

The V and J genes are TRBV28 and TRBJ2-1; 10 bases map to TRBD2. Germline CDR1 is MDHEN and CDR2 is SYDVKM. V was pared by 4 bases and J by 5 bases, with 5 bases of the junction left unmatched. The CDR3 is 15 residues long. CDR3 coding DNA: TGTGCCAGCAGTTCAGCGGGAGGGCCACACAATGAGCAGTTCTTC. Translating it yields CASSSAGGPHNEQFF.

With respect to this clone: Distinct nucleotide sequences in the sample also encode this CDR3. This chain uses TRBV5-1 with TRBJ2-5; 10 nucleotides align to TRBD2. This CDR3 comprises 15 residues. The V gene end was trimmed by 0 bases and the J gene end by 4 bases; junction bases not matched to a gene: 3. CDR1 SGHRS and CDR2 YFSETQ come from the germline V gene. The DNA for the CDR3 is TGCGCCAGCAGCTTGGTAGCGGGAGGTCGAGAGACCCAGTACTTC. Translated, it gives CASSLVAGGRETQYF.

This clone showed up just once. The chain is built from TRBV27 and TRBJ1-1; no clear D. Trimming took off 4 bases at V and 1 base at J, with 13 bases between the two ends. Germline loops: CDR1 MNHEY, CDR2 SMNVEV (reference sequence). The CDR3 is made up of 15 amino acids. The CDR3 DNA reads as TGTGCCAGCAGTTCACGCCGGGCGGGGAACACTGAAGCTTTCTTT. Its protein product is CASSSRRAGNTEAFF.

The V and J genes are TRBV6-4 and TRBJ1-1; D is possibly TRBD1 (6 bases). V gave up 6 bases and J gave up 0 bases, with 11 bases separating them. The germline gives CDR1 MRHNA, CDR2 SNTAGT. The CDR3 is 14 residues long. CDR3 residues: CASRKDSLNTEAFF. CDR3 DNA: TGTGCCAGCAGAAAGGACAGCTTGAACACTGAAGCTTTCTTT.

The CDR3 region is CSAPLTGGSDNEQFF. The CDR3 nucleotides are TGCAGCGCCCCGTTGACAGGAGGCAGCGACAATGAGCAGTTCTTC. The rearrangement joins TRBV29-1 to TRBJ2-1; D possibly corresponds to TRBD1 (6 bases). V was trimmed by 7 bases and J by 5 bases, leaving 21 bases between them. The CDR3 sequence is 15 residues long. Per germline, CDR1 SQVTM and CDR2 ANQGSEA.

This chain joins TRBV12-5 and TRBJ1-1; D may be TRBD1 (5 bases). The CDR3 is made up of 13 amino acids. V lost 7 bases and J lost 2, with 11 bases in between. CDR1 LGHNT and CDR2 FRNRAP come from the germline V gene. CDR3 bases: TGTGCTAGTGCCGACAGAGTTAACACTGAAGCTTTCTTT. It codes for CASADRVNTEAFF.

The chain joins TRBV7-8 to TRBJ1-1, with 7 bases aligning to TRBD1. V lost 2 bases, J lost 3 bases, and 3 bases stayed unmatched. Germline CDR1 reads SGHVS; CDR2 reads FQNEAQ. CDR3 length: 14 residues. The chain's CDR3 is CASSLRDRHTEAFF. The CDR3 DNA reads as TGTGCCAGCAGCTTAAGGGACAGACACACTGAAGCTTTCTTT.

The V call is TRBV7-9, the J call TRBJ2-6; D is ambiguous. V lost 5 bases to trimming and J lost 0 bases, with 20 bases between them. The CDR3 length is 19 residues. Germline assignment: CDR1 SEHNR and CDR2 FQNEAQ (reference sequence). CDR3 in DNA: TGTGCCAGCAGCCAATCCTCCGGATCTAAAAACTCTGGGGCCAACGTCCTGACTTTC. Protein product: CASSQSSGSKNSGANVLTF.

Worth noting for this clone: Mismatch with germline at one junction end may stem from a read error. This rearrangement joins TRBV2 to TRBJ2-7; 9 bases match TRBD1. Germline assignment: CDR1 SNHLY and CDR2 FYNNEI. The CDR3 has 12 residues. The CDR3 DNA reads TGTGCCAGCAGTGATCGGGGACAGGGTGGGATCTTC. Its translation is CASSDRGQGGIF.

This clone has only a few counts. CDR3 nucleotide sequence: TGTGCCAGCAGCCCTGCCTCCAGAAGCTCCTACGAGCAGTACTTC. Protein: CASSPASRSSYEQYF. The chain recombines TRBV7-9 with TRBJ2-7, with D unclear. The CDR3 consists of 15 residues. The V gene's germline CDR1 is SEHNR and CDR2 FQNEAQ (reference sequence). V was clipped by 5 bases and J by 0 bases, with 14 bases between them.

This chain joins TRBV7-2 and TRBJ1-1, with a tentative D call TRBD1 (5 bases). The CDR3 runs 13 residues. CDR1 and CDR2 (germline): SGHTA, FQGNSA. Trimming pared 2 bases from V and 5 bases from J, leaving 9 bases between. CDR3 in DNA: TGTGCCAGCAGCTTAACACAGGTTACTGAAGCTTTCTTT. Translation: CASSLTQVTEAFF.

The chain recombines TRBV7-3 with TRBJ2-2; 7 bases align to TRBD1. Germline CDR1 reads SGHTA; CDR2 reads FQGTGA. V lost 0 bases, J lost 4 bases, and 5 bases stayed unmatched. This CDR3 spans 16 amino acids. The CDR3 spells CASSLTRGLSTGELFF. The CDR3 DNA reads as TGTGCCAGCAGCTTAACAAGGGGGCTTAGCACCGGGGAGCTGTTTTTT.

The chain employs TRBV27 and TRBJ2-1, with D perhaps matching TRBD1 (5 bases). The V gene lost 2 bases and the J gene lost 9 bases, with 14 bases spanning the gap. Germline V gene lookup returns CDR1 MNHEY and CDR2 SMNVEV (reference sequence). The CDR3 loop spans 14 amino acids. CDR3 nucleotide sequence: TGTGCCAGCAGTTTAATGACCGGGCAGGGTGAGCAGTTCTTC. Translation: CASSLMTGQGEQFF.

CDR3 nucleotides: TGCAGCGTTGATGAGGGGGGAGCGGGGAGAGGGAATGAGCAGTTCTTC. Encoded protein: CSVDEGGAGRGNEQFF. This chain connects TRBV29-1 to TRBJ2-1; TRBD2 is a possible D gene (7 bases). CDR1 is SQVTM and CDR2 is ANQGSEA in the germline V gene. CDR3 size: 16 residues. With 3 bases removed from V and 7 bases from J, the gap between germline ends came to 22 bases.

The V call is TRBV18, the J call TRBJ1-2; D unclear. CDR1 and CDR2 (germline): KGHSH, LQKENI. CDR3 length: 14 residues. Trimming left V 3 bases short and J 11 bases short, with 19 bases between. Written as DNA, the CDR3 is TGTGCCAGCTCACCGAGGGCAAGCGGAGTGAGGTACACCTTC. Translating gives CASSPRASGVRYTF.